The rows below give T cell receptor beta chains drawn from one sample of a study of T cells in Graves' hyperthyroidism and ophthalmopathy. Each CDR3 protein gets one entry after TCRdb re-called the multiplex PCR reads with MiXCR. Seen here are hundreds of thousands of distinct CDR3 sequences, about 15% observed once, and the top ten hold around 12%. The sample comprised blood. The receptors shown here come from a woman between 50 and 59 years old with Graves' ophthalmopathy. Each CDR3 is given with its conserved first and last residue. Fields, in order: J gene, V gene, CDR3 protein.

TRBJ1-2	TRBV27	CASSFYSYYGYTF
TRBJ2-1	TRBV14	CASERLAGENNEQFF
TRBJ2-3	TRBV5-1	CASSPDGMGYGDTQYF
TRBJ2-5	TRBV29-1	CSAGQGAIETQYF
TRBJ2-7	TRBV3-1	CASSQAGQGHEQYF
TRBJ2-1	TRBV11-3	CASSKGLASSYNEQFF
TRBJ2-1	TRBV20-1	CSARDFRASGGSYNEQFF
TRBJ2-5	TRBV6-2/TRBV6-3	CASSTYNRDQWYF
TRBJ2-3	TRBV7-2	CASSLVFGRGDTQYF
TRBJ2-7	TRBV20-1	CSASPRSGLTYEQYF
TRBJ2-5	TRBV6-2/TRBV6-3	CASSYLGLAGLNQETQYF
TRBJ2-7	TRBV7-2	CASSLDRGKDEQYF
TRBJ1-6	TRBV4-3	CASSHGGQGFNSPLHF
TRBJ1-2	TRBV18	CASSPPDRNYGYTF
TRBJ1-2	TRBV27	CASTPLVGEGEPYGYTF
TRBJ2-1	TRBV7-2	CASSLASGRYNEQFF
TRBJ2-5	TRBV4-3	CASSQDRDSLAQYF
TRBJ2-5	TRBV28	CASSLSVLAGGHGTQYF
TRBJ2-2	TRBV11-2	CASSKYMTGANTGELFF
TRBJ2-7	TRBV28	CASSQPRGRIYEQYF
TRBJ2-6	TRBV6-1	CASSDLAGSGANVLTF
TRBJ2-3	TRBV12-3/TRBV12-4	CASSFKGEDTQYF
TRBJ2-3	TRBV24-1	CATSDNRPTDTQYF
TRBJ2-7	TRBV29-1	CSVGLRQHYEQYF
TRBJ2-1	TRBV7-8	CASSLASPLLAGLYNEQFF
TRBJ2-2	TRBV4-2	CASSQGQLALNTGELFF
TRBJ1-2	TRBV7-8	CASSFDPGTGNYGYTF
TRBJ2-2	TRBV30	CAWSVRGATGELFF
TRBJ2-1	TRBV19	CASSAQQGYNEQFF
TRBJ2-7	TRBV20-1	CSARDPGTGGPRTYEQYF
TRBJ2-3	TRBV7-9	CASSLRQGAADTQYF
TRBJ1-1	TRBV6-1	CASTTQRDSKAFF
TRBJ2-7	TRBV6-2/TRBV6-3	CASSYGLEGWEQYF
TRBJ2-1	TRBV14	CASSQDVYNEQFF
TRBJ2-2	TRBV12-3/TRBV12-4	CASNLAGGAGTGELFF
TRBJ2-7	TRBV7-2	CASSLGSGPYEQYF
TRBJ2-2	TRBV2	CASRGDRSPNTGELFF
TRBJ2-1	TRBV7-3	CASSLRPGPSSASSYNEQFF
TRBJ2-1	TRBV10-3	CAIRGQTYNEQFF
TRBJ2-1	TRBV24-1	CATSVSQTSGRMNEQFF
TRBJ2-7	TRBV7-3	CASSFRVGEQYF